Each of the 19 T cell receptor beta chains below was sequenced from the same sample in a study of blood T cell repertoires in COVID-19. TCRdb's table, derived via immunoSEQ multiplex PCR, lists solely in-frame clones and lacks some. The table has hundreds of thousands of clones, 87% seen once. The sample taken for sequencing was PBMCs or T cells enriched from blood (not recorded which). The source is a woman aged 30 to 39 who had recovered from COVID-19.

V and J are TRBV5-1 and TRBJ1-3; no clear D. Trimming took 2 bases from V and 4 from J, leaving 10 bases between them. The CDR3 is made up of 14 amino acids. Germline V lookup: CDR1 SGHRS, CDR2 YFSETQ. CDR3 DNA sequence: TGCGCCAGCAGCTTCGGGGAACGCGGAAACACCATATATTTT. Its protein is CASSFGERGNTIYF.

The CDR3 DNA follows: TGTGCCAGCAGCCCGAAATCTAGCGGGCTTCGCTACAATGAGCAGTTCTTC. This sequence encodes CASSPKSSGLRYNEQFF. The gene calls are TRBV3-1 (or the pseudogene TRBV3-2) and TRBJ2-1; 8 bases are shared with TRBD2. V gave up 4 bases and J gave up 3 bases; unmatched junction bases: 11. The length of the CDR3 is 17 residues. Germline lookup yields CDR1 LGHDT and CDR2 YNNKEL (reference sequence).

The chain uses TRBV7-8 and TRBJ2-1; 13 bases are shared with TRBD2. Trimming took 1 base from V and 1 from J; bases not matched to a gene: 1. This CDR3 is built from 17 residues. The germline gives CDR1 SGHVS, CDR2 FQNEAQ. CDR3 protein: CASSLGTSGGSYNEQFF. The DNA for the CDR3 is TGTGCCAGCAGCTTAGGGACTAGCGGGGGTTCCTACAATGAGCAGTTCTTC.

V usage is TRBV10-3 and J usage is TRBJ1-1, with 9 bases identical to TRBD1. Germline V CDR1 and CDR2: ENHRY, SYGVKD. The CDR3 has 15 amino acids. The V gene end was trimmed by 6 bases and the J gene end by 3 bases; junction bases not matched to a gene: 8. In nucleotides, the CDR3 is TGTGCCATCAGGGATCCGGGACAGGGTCACACTGAAGCTTTCTTT. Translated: CAIRDPGQGHTEAFF.

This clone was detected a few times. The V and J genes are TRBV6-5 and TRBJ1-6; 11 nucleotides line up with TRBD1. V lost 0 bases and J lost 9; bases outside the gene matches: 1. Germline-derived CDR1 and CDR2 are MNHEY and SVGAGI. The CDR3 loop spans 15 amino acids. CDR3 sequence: CASSYSGTGGSPLHF. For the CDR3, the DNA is TGTGCCAGCAGTTACTCCGGGACAGGGGGTTCACCCCTCCACTTT.

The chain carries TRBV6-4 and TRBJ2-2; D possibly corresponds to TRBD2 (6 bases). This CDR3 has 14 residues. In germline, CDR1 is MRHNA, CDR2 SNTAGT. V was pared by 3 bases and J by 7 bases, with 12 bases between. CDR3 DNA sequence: TGTGCCAGCAGTGATGGAGGGGCGGACGGGGAGCTGTTTTTT. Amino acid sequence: CASSDGGADGELFF.

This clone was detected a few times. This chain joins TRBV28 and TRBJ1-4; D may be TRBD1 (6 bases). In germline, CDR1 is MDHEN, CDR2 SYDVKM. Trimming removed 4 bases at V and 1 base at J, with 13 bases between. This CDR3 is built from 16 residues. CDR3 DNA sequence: TGTGCCAGCAGTTCCCCCGAGGGGGTAACTAATGAAAAACTGTTTTTT. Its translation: CASSSPEGVTNEKLFF.

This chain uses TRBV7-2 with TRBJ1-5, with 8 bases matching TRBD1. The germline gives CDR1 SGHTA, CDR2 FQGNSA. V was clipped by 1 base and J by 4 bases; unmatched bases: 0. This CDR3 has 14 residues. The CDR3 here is CASSLGQGNQPQHF. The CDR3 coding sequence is TGTGCCAGCAGCTTAGGACAGGGGAATCAGCCCCAGCATTTT.

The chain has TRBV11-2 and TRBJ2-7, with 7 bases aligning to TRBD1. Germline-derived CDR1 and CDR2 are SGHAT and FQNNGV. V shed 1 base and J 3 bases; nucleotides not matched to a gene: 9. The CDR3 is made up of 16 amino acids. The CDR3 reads CASSLGGTAFSYEQYF. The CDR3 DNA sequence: TGTGCCAGCAGCTTAGGAGGGACAGCCTTTAGCTACGAGCAGTACTTC.

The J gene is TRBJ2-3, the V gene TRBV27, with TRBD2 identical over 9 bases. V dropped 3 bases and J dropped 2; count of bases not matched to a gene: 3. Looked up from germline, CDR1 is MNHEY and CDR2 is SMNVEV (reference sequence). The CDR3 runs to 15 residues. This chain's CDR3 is CASSFLAGFTDTQYF. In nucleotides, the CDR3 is TGTGCCAGCAGTTTTCTAGCGGGATTCACAGATACGCAGTATTTT.

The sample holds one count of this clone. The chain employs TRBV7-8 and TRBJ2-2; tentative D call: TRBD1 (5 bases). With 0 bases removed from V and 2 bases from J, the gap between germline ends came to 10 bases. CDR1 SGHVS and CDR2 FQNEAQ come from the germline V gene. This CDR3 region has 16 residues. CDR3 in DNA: TGTGCCAGCAGCTTAGCTTGGCAGGGAAACACCGGGGAGCTGTTTTTT. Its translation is CASSLAWQGNTGELFF.

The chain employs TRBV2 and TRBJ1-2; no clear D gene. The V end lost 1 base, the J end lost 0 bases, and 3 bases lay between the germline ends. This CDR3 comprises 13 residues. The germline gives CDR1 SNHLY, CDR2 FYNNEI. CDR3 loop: CASSEGTNYGYTF. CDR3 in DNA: TGTGCCAGCAGTGAAGGTACTAACTATGGCTACACCTTC.

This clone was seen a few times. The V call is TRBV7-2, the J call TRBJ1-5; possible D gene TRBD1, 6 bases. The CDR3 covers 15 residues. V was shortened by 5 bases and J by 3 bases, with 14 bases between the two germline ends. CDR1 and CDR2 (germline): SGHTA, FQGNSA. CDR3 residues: CASSRSDSLNQPQHF. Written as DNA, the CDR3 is TGTGCCAGCAGCCGCTCGGACAGCCTCAATCAGCCCCAGCATTTT.

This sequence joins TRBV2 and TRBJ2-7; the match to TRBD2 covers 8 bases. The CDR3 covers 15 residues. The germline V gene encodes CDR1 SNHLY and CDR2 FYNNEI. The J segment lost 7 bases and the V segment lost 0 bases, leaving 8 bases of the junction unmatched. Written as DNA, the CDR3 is TGTGCCAGCAGTGAAGCGGTAGCGGGGCGCTCGGAGCAGTACTTC. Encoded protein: CASSEAVAGRSEQYF.

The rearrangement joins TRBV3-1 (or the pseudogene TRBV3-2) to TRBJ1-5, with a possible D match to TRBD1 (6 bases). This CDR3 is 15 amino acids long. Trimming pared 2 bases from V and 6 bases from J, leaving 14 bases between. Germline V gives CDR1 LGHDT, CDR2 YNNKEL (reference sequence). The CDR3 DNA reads TGTGCCAGCAGCCAATCCACAGGGTCCCCTCAGCCCCAGCATTTT. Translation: CASSQSTGSPQPQHF.

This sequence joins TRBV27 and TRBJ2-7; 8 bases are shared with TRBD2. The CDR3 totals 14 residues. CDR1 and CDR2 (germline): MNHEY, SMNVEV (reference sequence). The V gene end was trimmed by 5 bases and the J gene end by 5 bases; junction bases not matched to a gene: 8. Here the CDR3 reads CASSLLAGSHEQYF. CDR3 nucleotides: TGTGCCAGCAGTCTATTAGCGGGATCTCACGAGCAGTACTTC.

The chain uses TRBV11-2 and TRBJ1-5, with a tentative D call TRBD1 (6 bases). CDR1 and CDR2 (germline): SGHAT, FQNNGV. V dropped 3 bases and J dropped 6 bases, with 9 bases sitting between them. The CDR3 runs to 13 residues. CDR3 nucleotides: TGTGCCAGCAGCTTCAGGGGTGGTCAGCCCCAGCATTTT. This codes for CASSFRGGQPQHF.

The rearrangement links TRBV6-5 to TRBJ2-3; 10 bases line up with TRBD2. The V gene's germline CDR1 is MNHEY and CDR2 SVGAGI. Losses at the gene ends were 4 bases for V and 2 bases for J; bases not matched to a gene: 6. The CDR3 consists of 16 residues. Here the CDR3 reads CASSLLAGAFTDTQYF. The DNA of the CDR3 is TGTGCCAGCAGTTTGCTAGCGGGGGCCTTCACAGATACGCAGTATTTT.

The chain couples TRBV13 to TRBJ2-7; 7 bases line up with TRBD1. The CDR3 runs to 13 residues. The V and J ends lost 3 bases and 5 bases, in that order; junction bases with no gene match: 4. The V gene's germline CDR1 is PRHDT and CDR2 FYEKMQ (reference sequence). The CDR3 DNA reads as TGTGCCAGCAGCTTCCGGGACAGCGACGAGCAGTACTTC. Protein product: CASSFRDSDEQYF. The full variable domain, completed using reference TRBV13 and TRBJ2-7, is AAGVIQSPRHLIKEKRETATLKCYPIPRHDTVYWYQQGPGQDPQFLISFYEKMQSDKGSIPDRFSAQQFSDYHSELNMSSLELGDSALYFCASSFRDSDEQYFGPGTRLTVT.